Only a few counts were recorded for the clone carrying this TCR beta chain. Amplification of TCR beta CDR3 regions used RNA as the template. RT-PCR in the first round (using the HTBI primer set) targeted the TCR CDR3. TCRdb fed the multiplex PCR reads into MiXCR, producing one record per CDR3 protein. Altogether fewer than 450,000 distinct CDR3 sequences are present, roughly a sixth being singletons, with the ten largest covering roughly 35%. Each patient was aged 18 to 65 and had newly diagnosed hyperthyroidism of under 2 months' duration. This sample holds PBMCs from less than 11 ml fresh peripheral blood. This sample was included in a study of T cells in Graves' hyperthyroidism and ophthalmopathy. Germline V gene lookup returns CDR1 LNHDA and CDR2 SQIVND (reference sequence). Trimming took 5 bases from V and 8 from J, leaving 14 bases between them. The CDR3 length is 13 residues.

Sequences were obtained from blood. The rearrangement uses TRBV19 and TRBJ2-3; either TRBD1 or TRBD2 may supply D (5 bases each). The clonotype comes from a woman aged 25 to 45 with Graves' hyperthyroidism that later progressed to Graves' ophthalmopathy. The CDR3 loop is CASSVQGRGTQYF. The CDR3 DNA is TGTGCCAGTAGTGTCCAGGGTCGGGGTACGCAGTATTTT. Supplemented by reference TRBV19 and TRBJ2-3, the full variable domain reads DGGITQSPKYLFRKEGQNVTLSCEQNLNHDAMYWYRQDPGQGLRLIYYSQIVNDFQKGDIAEGYSVSREKKESFPLTVTSAQKNPTAFYLCASSVQGRGTQYFGPGTRLTVL.